This TCR beta chain derives from a study of cytomegalovirus exposure and HLA in healthy donors. Donors sampled were nominally healthy, though unrecorded immune exposures were likely. This CDR3 contains 14 residues. Germline V gene data show CDR1 as MDHEN and CDR2 as SYDVKM. V was shortened by 5 bases and J by 4 bases, with 14 bases between the two germline ends. Vbeta (60) and Jbeta (13) primers were used in the PCR. Profiling relied on immunoSEQ multiplex PCR, and the TCRdb table lists in-frame clones only, not all of them. Of roughly 100,000 clones listed, 80% to 90% were seen once; the top ten hold under 2%.

Sequencing was carried out using PBMCs. The rearrangement joins TRBV28 to TRBJ1-2; weak D call: TRBD1 (6 bases). This clonotype was sampled from a man aged 50-60 years in good health and CMV-seronegative. In nucleotides, the CDR3 is TGTGCCAGCAGTCTGCCAGGGGTAGGCTATGGCTACACCTTC. Its protein is CASSLPGVGYGYTF.